The T cell receptor beta chain described here comes from a study of regulatory T cells in long-lasting Graves disease (dated by TCRdb to the early 2020s). A note on the overall study: Persistent Graves' disease was defined as persistently positive TSH receptor autoantibodies together with antithyroid drug treatment for over 5 years. Patients with persistent Graves' disease were compared with patients with newly diagnosed Graves' disease using TCR sequencing and RNA sequencing of peripheral blood. On average, persistent Graves' disease patients in the clinical cohort had been on antithyroid drugs for eight to twelve years. The study was conducted in China and was registered as a clinical trial. A total of around 35 samples were covered by TCR sequencing, comprising some 13 persistent and roughly 20 newly diagnosed Graves' disease patients.

The sample's time point label, in plain terms: persistent/refractory GD, antithyroid drugs over 5 years with positive TRAb. For both TCR sequencing and RNA sequencing, RNA was extracted from PBMCs in TRIzol. The diagnosis of Graves' disease followed American Thyroid Association guidelines. Patients for the study were recruited at an endocrinology department in Xi'an, China. From each patient, around 9 milliliters of peripheral blood was collected into an EDTA anticoagulant tube. Ficoll Paque Plus density gradient separation was used to isolate PBMCs, and no additional T cell sorting was done. An Agilent 2100 Bioanalyzer and agarose gel were used to check RNA quality, and a NanoDrop 2000 was used to measure RNA concentration. Paper-wide results and their limitations: Persistent disease showed preferential use of TRBV28, TRBJ1-2 and TRBJ2-5, whereas newly diagnosed disease favored TRBV20-1 and TRBJ2-1. Compared with newly diagnosed patients, persistent Graves' disease patients had lower TCR Shannon entropy and fewer highly expanded clones, which suggests clonal expansion. Because the primary lesion, thyroid tissue, could not be accessed, the study looked at peripheral blood alone. The small sample size was acknowledged by the authors as a limitation that may reduce accuracy. Sequencing and analysis were limited to the TCR beta chain. A larger number of public clonotypes was shared among persistent patients (approximately 3,000) than among newly diagnosed patients (approximately 1,000).

Receptor libraries were prepared by multiplex PCR. Sequencing instrument: Illumina HiSeq 4000. iRepertoire HTBI primers and Arm-PCR amplification of CDR3 regions were used to construct TCR beta libraries. Before sequencing, the PCR products went through gel purification. In the source study's methods: Across samples, approximately 68 TRBV and roughly 13 TRBJ segments were identified and used for gene usage analysis of CDR3 amino acid clonotypes. Filtered high-quality paired reads were merged into contigs using COPE and FqMerger. BLAST was used to align contigs to IMGT TRBV, TRBD and TRBJ reference genes, with CDR3 defined following IMGT. Highly expanded clones were defined as clonotypes with a frequency above 0.1%. Repertoire diversity was measured by Shannon entropy, and V-J evenness by the Gini coefficient. Public clonotypes were defined as clonotypes shared by more than one individual. Clones were called with MiXCR by TCRdb after fastp trimmed the public reads at Q25, and only in-frame beta chains were retained. When rows share a CDR3 protein, they turn into one entry using the most common DNA and genes. TCRdb, not the original authors, processed these V and J calls. The sample contains around 450,000 distinct CDR3 sequences, 20% to 25% of them found a single time. Of the sample, roughly 6.9% is held by the ten largest clones.

Worth noting for this clonotype: Its antigen target is currently unknown. An end of the junction differs from the germline gene, which may be a read error.

Including cysteine and phenylalanine, the CDR3 has 14 amino acids. Just the 42-base CDR3 DNA is kept, in frame starting at base 1. The germline V gene provides CDR1 MNHNS and CDR2 SASEGT. The sample consisted of peripheral blood mononuclear cells (PBMCs), taken when the disease was refractory, from a patient treated with antithyroid drugs. Recombination linked TRBV6-1 to TRBJ1-4; confidence is insufficient to name the D gene. The sequence came from a female donor with Graves disease. In nucleotide form, the sequence is TGTGCCAGCAGTGCACACACTACAAATGAAAGACTGTTTTTT. It specifies CASSAHTTNERLFF.